This T cell receptor beta chain emerged from a study of cytomegalovirus exposure and HLA in healthy donors (dated by TCRdb to 2016 to 2017). Study-wide context: An earlier analysis of fewer than 750 of the donors reported about 300 Gb of sequence data and 95 million to 140 million unique TCR beta sequences obtained from roughly 180 million T cells. Roughly 300 gigabases of sequencing data and around 90 million unique TCR sequences made up an early release that covered approximately 700 HLA-typed donors. Of the 300 to 400 genotyped donors, over 65% fell in the genetic ancestry cluster associated with self-reported Caucasian donors. The study aimed to test whether cataloging public T cell receptors could reveal signatures of past pathogen exposure. Using immunosequencing, the study profiled T cell repertoires from 666 subjects and related those repertoires to cytomegalovirus serostatus. In addition to the first cohort of approximately 670 subjects, a separate validation cohort of some 120 different subjects was used. To predict cytomegalovirus infection status, the study combined high-throughput TCR immunosequencing, statistical association of individual TCRs with disease status, and machine learning. A later analysis re-analyzed previously published TCR beta repertoires from roughly 690 donors and added high-resolution HLA genotyping to study TCR occurrence patterns. In the later analysis, no new phenotypic data were used to find candidate immune exposures; instead, reliance was placed on TCR beta sequences and their occurrence across donors. In an earlier analysis of around 540 of the donors, high-throughput TCR beta sequencing was used to judge whether each TCR beta V gene segment behaved as functional or pseudogenic. Alongside the repertoire data, information on donor age, sex, ethnicity and CMV serostatus was compiled. A later genetic analysis used genome-wide SNP genotypes for 398 of the 666 donors, treating that subset as a discovery cohort. All discovery cohort repertoires had been generated using a single sequencing platform. HLA typing included class I and class II loci at four-digit resolution. Typing coverage varied by locus: roughly 629-630 donors for A, B, C, DRB1 and DQB1; 522 for DQA1; approximately 570 for DPA1; 450 to 480 for DPB1. Because of strong linkage in the cohort, five DR-DQ haplotypes were treated as single units for association and clustering. Across approximately 420 genotyped donors of the cohort, an average of about 220,000 unique TCR beta nucleotide sequences per donor were sequenced, and roughly 18% of those sequences were non-productive.

The library was generated by the immunoSEQ multiplex PCR assay. For the multiplex PCR, a mixture combining 60 forward primers for TCR Vbeta segments and 13 reverse primers for TCR Jbeta segments was used. Amplification of the CDR3 region of rearranged TCR beta genes was performed with a multiplex PCR assay on genomic DNA. Amplified TCR beta libraries were sequenced as 87-base-pair reads on the Illumina HiSeq System. Under the source paper's analysis protocol: A later analysis tallied around 80 million unique TCR beta chains across the approximately 670 repertoires, and approximately 11 million of those chains were shared by two or more donors. Raw reads were error-corrected and collapsed into unique sequences with a nearest-neighbor algorithm that merged closely related sequences to remove PCR and sequencing errors. Alignment of CDR3 sequences to IMGT reference sequences was used to assign V, D and J gene segments. Each retained sequence needed at least a six-nucleotide match to both a V gene segment and a J gene segment. A rearrangement was called productive if the CDR3 had no stop codons and remained in frame with V and J, and every other rearrangement was called non-productive. CDR3 was defined by IMGT convention, running from the second conserved V-encoded cysteine to the conserved J-encoded phenylalanine. The earlier analysis of about 530 of the donors excluded any sequence lacking an unambiguous match to a single V gene segment. In an earlier analysis of approximately 500 of the donors, a V segment was called functional when productive rearrangements were above 56.7%, and segregating when the standard deviation between donors exceeded 5%. A statistical classification framework was built to diagnose cytomegalovirus status from the catalog of TCR beta chain sequences. V and J gene assignment, in a later analysis, came from comparing TCR nucleotide sequences with IMGT/GENE-DB human TR gene sequences. A later analysis assigned CDR3 sequences and most-parsimonious VDJ recombination scenarios with the TCRdist pipeline. In a later analysis, each TCR beta chain was defined by its CDR3 amino acid sequence together with its V-gene family, and reads without a unique V-gene family were excluded. As a way to deal with suspected cross-contamination and a sequencing artifact, a later analysis dropped more than 500 nucleotide sequences that were highly shared and had low generation probability. For each public chain, a later analysis derived a clonal expansion index from normalized ranks of inferred template counts within each repertoire. A later analysis computed generation probabilities with a VDJ recombination model fitted to out-of-frame rearrangements, and checked the results against IGoR. Hypergeometric tests were used in a later analysis to score TCR-TCR, TCR-HLA and TCR-CMV co-occurrence, with a repertoire-size bias correction applied to the TCR pairs. False discovery rates were estimated in a later analysis by permuting HLA or CMV assignments 20 times. A later analysis grouped co-occurring TCRs with DBSCAN, adding TCRdist sequence similarity when clustering within HLA-allele-positive subsets. Repertoires with fewer than 30,000 or more than 120,000 public chains were left out of co-occurrence clustering, as were roughly five repertoires with anomalous nucleotide sharing. TCRdb holds this immuneACCESS table with in-frame rearrangements only. Some clones are missing; in checked studies, unresolved V genes explain under half, and the rest has no known cause. V, J and clone size are taken as reported in that table, and D and trimming were inferred from the DNA itself. The sample table records 200,000 or so clones; roughly 80% of these occur just once. Less than 2.5% of the sample belongs to the ten largest clones.

What the authors observed across the whole study: In a later genetic analysis, a missense DCLRE1C variant was associated with V-gene and J-gene trimming of TCR beta chains, and the association was replicated in an independent cohort. According to a later analysis, parvovirus B19, influenza, CMV and Epstein-Barr virus appeared linked to several top co-occurrence clusters. Only TCR beta chains were sequenced in this cohort, and the absence of alpha or paired-chain data limited detectable features. Because HLA typing was missing for some donors at each locus, association tests included only the typed subset. A cluster of highly shared sequence variants was judged likely to represent a technical artifact of the sequencing pipeline. Some IMGT-functional V segments, including TRBV6-2 and TRBV6-3, could not be told apart with the 87-base-pair reads, so those segments were excluded. In an earlier analysis of about 540 of the donors, most TCR beta V segments were observed in productive rearrangements about 87% or about 30% of the time, broadly matching IMGT annotations. Cytomegalovirus status was reported to be diagnosed by the classifier with high specificity and sensitivity in both the original and validation cohorts. Because counts were too low, around 18 rarely observed V segments, including chromosome 9 orphons, were left out of the earlier analysis of 587 of the donors. A further reported finding was that TCR beta sequences accurately predicted the HLA-A and HLA-B alleles for most subjects in the first cohort. The study listed 150 to 200 TCR beta chains as associated with cytomegalovirus. Linkage disequilibrium might explain the correlated functional status among segregating V segments, but an unknown experimental factor could not be excluded. The presence/absence analyses assumed that sequencing depth was roughly uniform across donors, and that assumption may not be true. In a later analysis, TCR association rates were found to vary across HLA loci, with the most associated TCRs seen for DRB1 alleles and the fewest for HLA-C alleles. The authors suggested that the approach could potentially be generalized to other disease states and immunological phenotypes. A later analysis found that HLA-associated TCR beta chains were more clonally expanded and had lower generation probabilities than equally common non-associated chains. A few of the identified cytomegalovirus-associated TCR beta chains were confirmed in vitro to be specific for cytomegalovirus antigens. When HLA alleles, especially DR and DQ, strongly co-occurred, TCR associations were difficult to assign to individual alleles. A later analysis found that most CMV-associated TCR beta chains appeared HLA-restricted, with HLA associations seemingly driven largely by CMV exposure. Compared with the approximately 600-donor mean, donors in an Asian-associated ancestry cluster had fewer N-insertions in productive TCRs, according to a later genetic analysis. Across donors, most TCR sequences were observed very rarely, whereas some public TCRs were present in many individuals. Specific HLA alleles were associated with 18,000 or so TCR beta sequences at a false discovery rate of 0.05 in a later analysis. CMV serostatus was the only immune exposure information available for the cohort.

The cohort comprised fewer than 750 healthy bone marrow donors. Cohort members were all nominally healthy when sampled, although unrecorded immune exposures were likely present. The donor was CMV seropositive and belonged to the group of more than 250 seropositive cohort members. Every donor gave a peripheral blood sample, and the peripheral blood mononuclear cells from that sample were used for TCR beta sequencing. The Qiagen DNeasy Blood Extraction Kit was used to extract genomic DNA from the blood cell samples. Comment on this clone: Its antigen is not yet known. Per-base quality was not reported, and no clone a single base away is much larger than it.

The CDR3 contains 15 residues, cysteine and phenylalanine counted. Left in the record is the CDR3 DNA by itself, 45 bases read in frame from the first base. This receptor was taken from a woman younger than 45 in good health and CMV-seropositive. Sequenced sample: PBMCs. Recombination connected TRBV21-1 to TRBJ2-5; TRBD1 is the table's D call and was not checked against the DNA. TRBV21-1 is classified as a pseudogene. The DNA sequence is as follows: TGTGCCAGCAGCTACATCCGGACAGGACAAGAGACCCAGTACTTC. This is translated as CASSYIRTGQETQYF.